This T cell receptor (beta chain) was retrieved from a study of blood T cell repertoires in COVID-19. Background on the study: The origin of the acute and convalescent COVID-19 samples was the United States, Italy and Spain. The analysed material was cDNA or gDNA that came from T cells, B-cell-depleted T cells, or PBMCs.

Study processing details: The authors estimated nucleated cell counts from reference gene primer amplification. The assay was immunoSEQ multiplex PCR, and TCRdb's table has in-frame clones only and misses some. That table supplies the V and J calls and clone size; D and trimming were determined from the DNA. The table records about 50,000 clones, roughly 83% of them present only once. V dropped 1 base and J dropped 4; count of bases not matched to a gene: 3. CDR1 and CDR2 (germline): KGHSH, LQKENI. The CDR3 consists of 15 residues. The origin of this receptor is an older man with active COVID-19. Sequenced: peripheral blood. This sequence joins TRBV18 and TRBJ2-2; TRBD1 aligns across 7 bases. CDR3 nucleotides: TGTGCCAGCTCACCACGACAGGGAAGCACCGGGGAGCTGTTTTTT. Residues: CASSPRQGSTGELFF.